The rows below give T cell receptor beta chains drawn from one sample of a study of shared clonotypes between healthy human individuals. The data were produced by immunoSEQ multiplex PCR, yet TCRdb's version contains in-frame clones alone and is incomplete. The sample carries more than 2 million clones, more than 90% recorded once. The sample was naive CD4+ T cells sorted from blood. These receptors came from a man between 18 and 29 years old in good health. Both conserved end residues are part of each CDR3. Fields, in order: clone size, J gene, V gene, D gene, CDR3 DNA, CDR3 protein. The D gene is left open where the match is weak. Size is omitted from some rows. Given values are once, few, many or a class for expanded clones.

clone_size: .; j_call: TRBJ2-7; v_call: TRBV4-3; d_call: .; cdr3_nt: TGCGCCAGCAGCCAAGGGGCACAGGGTCAGATCTACGAGCAGTACTTC; cdr3_aa: CASSQGAQGQIYEQYF
clone_size: .; j_call: TRBJ2-1; v_call: TRBV7-2; d_call: .; cdr3_nt: TGTGCCAGCAGCTTGTTTCCCGGACTCCCTGCGGGGAATGAGCAGTTCTTC; cdr3_aa: CASSLFPGLPAGNEQFF
clone_size: .; j_call: TRBJ2-7; v_call: TRBV19; d_call: TRBD1; cdr3_nt: TGTGCCAGTAGTATTGGACAGGTGGGCGCCTACGAGCAGTACTTC; cdr3_aa: CASSIGQVGAYEQYF
clone_size: .; j_call: TRBJ1-5; v_call: TRBV19; d_call: .; cdr3_nt: TGTGCCAGTAGTCACAGATCCAACTCCCATCAGCCCCAGCATTTT; cdr3_aa: CASSHRSNSHQPQHF
clone_size: .; j_call: TRBJ1-2; v_call: TRBV28; d_call: .; cdr3_nt: TGTGCCAGCAGTCCCCGCAGTGTCAGTCAGAGGGGCTACACCTTC; cdr3_aa: CASSPRSVSQRGYTF
clone_size: .; j_call: TRBJ2-7; v_call: TRBV6-1; d_call: .; cdr3_nt: TGTGCCAGCAGTGAAGGGAACAGGGCTGGGCTGGGCGAGCAGTACTTC; cdr3_aa: CASSEGNRAGLGEQYF
clone_size: .; j_call: TRBJ1-4; v_call: TRBV2; d_call: TRBD1; cdr3_nt: TGTGCCAGCCGTTACACCGGGACAGGGGAAGAAAAACTGTTTTTT; cdr3_aa: CASRYTGTGEEKLFF
clone_size: .; j_call: TRBJ1-2; v_call: TRBV6-5; d_call: .; cdr3_nt: TGTGCCAGCAGGTCCCCGTCGTCCCACTATGGCTACACCTTC; cdr3_aa: CASRSPSSHYGYTF
clone_size: .; j_call: TRBJ2-3; v_call: TRBV5-1; d_call: .; cdr3_nt: TGCGCCAGCAGCCCCAACGGTGGGGGCGGTCAGTATTTT; cdr3_aa: CASSPNGGGGQYF
clone_size: .; j_call: TRBJ1-4; v_call: TRBV5-1; d_call: .; cdr3_nt: TGCGCCAGCAGCTTGCTCTCTTTAACTAATGAAAAACTGTTTTTT; cdr3_aa: CASSLLSLTNEKLFF
clone_size: .; j_call: TRBJ1-2; v_call: TRBV19; d_call: .; cdr3_nt: TGTGCCAGTAGTTCCGCTCAAACCCATGGCTACACCTTC; cdr3_aa: CASSSAQTHGYTF
clone_size: .; j_call: TRBJ2-3; v_call: TRBV4-3; d_call: TRBD2; cdr3_nt: TGCGCCAGCAGCCAAGCATCAGCGGGAAGAGATACGCAGTATTTT; cdr3_aa: CASSQASAGRDTQYF
clone_size: .; j_call: TRBJ2-7; v_call: TRBV18; d_call: TRBD1; cdr3_nt: TGTGCCAGCTCACCCGAAAAACAGGGGGTTGGCGAGCAGTACTTC; cdr3_aa: CASSPEKQGVGEQYF
clone_size: .; j_call: TRBJ2-3; v_call: TRBV27; d_call: TRBD1; cdr3_nt: TGTGCCAGCAGCAAATTCGGGGACAGATTCAGCACAGATACGCAGTATTTT; cdr3_aa: CASSKFGDRFSTDTQYF
clone_size: .; j_call: TRBJ1-2; v_call: TRBV28; d_call: .; cdr3_nt: TGTGCCAGCAGTAACTCGGGCGGTTTTGGCTACACCTTC; cdr3_aa: CASSNSGGFGYTF
clone_size: once; j_call: TRBJ2-7; v_call: TRBV5-1; d_call: TRBD1; cdr3_nt: TGCGCCAGCAGCGAACTGACAGGGGCCGGATCCTACGAGCAGTACTTC; cdr3_aa: CASSELTGAGSYEQYF
clone_size: .; j_call: TRBJ2-1; v_call: TRBV5-8; d_call: TRBD1; cdr3_nt: TGTGCCAGCAGCCCCGCTTGGAGGGGACAGGGTCTTTACAATGAGCAGTTCTTC; cdr3_aa: CASSPAWRGQGLYNEQFF
clone_size: .; j_call: TRBJ1-5; v_call: TRBV7-9; d_call: .; cdr3_nt: TGTGCCAGCAGCTTAAGCCCCGGGGGGGGGCCCGAAAGTCAGCCCCAGCATTTT; cdr3_aa: CASSLSPGGGPESQPQHF
clone_size: .; j_call: TRBJ2-1; v_call: TRBV27; d_call: TRBD2; cdr3_nt: TGTGCCAGCAGACCCTCGACAGGTTCGGAGGGACTAGCGAAATACAATGAGCAGTTCTTC; cdr3_aa: CASRPSTGSEGLAKYNEQFF
clone_size: .; j_call: TRBJ2-7; v_call: TRBV27; d_call: TRBD2; cdr3_nt: TGTGCCAGCAGTTTGATGGCGGGGGGGCCTCACGAGCAGTACTTC; cdr3_aa: CASSLMAGGPHEQYF
clone_size: .; j_call: TRBJ2-1; v_call: TRBV19; d_call: TRBD2; cdr3_nt: TGTGCCAGTCAGACTAGCGGGGGGCATAGCTCCTACAATGAGCAGTTCTTC; cdr3_aa: CASQTSGGHSSYNEQFF
clone_size: .; j_call: TRBJ1-6; v_call: TRBV7-8; d_call: .; cdr3_nt: TGTGCCAGCAGCCCTCATGGCACTATGGCCCTCATTCGACCCCTCCACTTT; cdr3_aa: CASSPHGTMALIRPLHF
clone_size: .; j_call: TRBJ1-1; v_call: TRBV30; d_call: .; cdr3_nt: TGTGCCTGGAGCCTATACAGGCAAGGGGGCACTGAAGCTTTCTTT; cdr3_aa: CAWSLYRQGGTEAFF
clone_size: .; j_call: TRBJ2-3; v_call: TRBV5-4; d_call: TRBD2; cdr3_nt: TGTGCCAGCAGCCGCGTCGTGGGGGGGGTTCCTAGCACAGATACGCAGTATTTT; cdr3_aa: CASSRVVGGVPSTDTQYF
clone_size: .; j_call: TRBJ1-4; v_call: TRBV10-2; d_call: .; cdr3_nt: TGCGCCAGCAGTGGGGCTTTGGAGCCAACTAATGAAAAACTGTTTTTT; cdr3_aa: CASSGALEPTNEKLFF
clone_size: .; j_call: TRBJ2-1; v_call: TRBV5-4; d_call: .; cdr3_nt: TGTGCCAGCAGCTTGGGTGTGGCGGGCAGCTACAATGAGCAGTTCTTC; cdr3_aa: CASSLGVAGSYNEQFF
clone_size: .; j_call: TRBJ1-3; v_call: TRBV19; d_call: .; cdr3_nt: TGTGCCAGTAGGGAGAGGGGAGGAGGAAACACCATATATTTT; cdr3_aa: CASRERGGGNTIYF
clone_size: .; j_call: TRBJ2-7; v_call: TRBV7-6; d_call: TRBD1; cdr3_nt: TGTGCCAGCAGTCTGGACAGGGGCCCCTACGAGCAGTACTTC; cdr3_aa: CASSLDRGPYEQYF
clone_size: .; j_call: TRBJ2-7; v_call: TRBV11-2; d_call: TRBD2; cdr3_nt: TGTGCCAGCAGCCCACCGGGACTACTATCTACGAGGCAGTACTTC; cdr3_aa: CASSPPGLLSTRQYF
clone_size: .; j_call: TRBJ1-3; v_call: TRBV5-1; d_call: TRBD1; cdr3_nt: TGCGCCAGCAGCCCTTGGACGGGACAGTCGGCTGGAAACACCATATATTTT; cdr3_aa: CASSPWTGQSAGNTIYF
clone_size: once; j_call: TRBJ2-5; v_call: TRBV19; d_call: TRBD1; cdr3_nt: TGTGCCAGTAGTACGACAGGGGGGAAGACCCAGTACTTC; cdr3_aa: CASSTTGGKTQYF
clone_size: .; j_call: TRBJ2-7; v_call: TRBV10-3; d_call: TRBD1; cdr3_nt: TGTGCCATCATGCCGGGACAGGGGTACGAGCAGTACTTC; cdr3_aa: CAIMPGQGYEQYF
clone_size: .; j_call: TRBJ2-7; v_call: TRBV5-1; d_call: .; cdr3_nt: TGCGCCAGCAGCTTGGCTCCCTACGAGCAGTACTTC; cdr3_aa: CASSLAPYEQYF
clone_size: .; j_call: TRBJ2-5; v_call: TRBV4-3; d_call: TRBD1; cdr3_nt: TGCGCCAGCAGCCAACGCCGGGACAGAGAAGAGACCCAGTACTTC; cdr3_aa: CASSQRRDREETQYF
clone_size: .; j_call: TRBJ2-5; v_call: TRBV9; d_call: .; cdr3_nt: TGTGCCAGCAGCGTAGGGTGGGTCCAAGAGACCCAGTACTTC; cdr3_aa: CASSVGWVQETQYF
clone_size: few; j_call: TRBJ2-7; v_call: TRBV30; d_call: .; cdr3_nt: TGTGCCTGGACCCCCCCTTGGAGGGGGAGGGAGCAGTACTTC; cdr3_aa: CAWTPPWRGREQYF
clone_size: .; j_call: TRBJ2-7; v_call: TRBV5-1; d_call: .; cdr3_nt: TGCGCCAGCAGTACAGGTTCCTACGAGCAGTACTTC; cdr3_aa: CASSTGSYEQYF
clone_size: few; j_call: TRBJ1-2; v_call: TRBV6-1; d_call: .; cdr3_nt: TGTGCCAGCAGTGATCGGGGATATGGCTACACCTTC; cdr3_aa: CASSDRGYGYTF
clone_size: .; j_call: TRBJ1-2; v_call: TRBV28; d_call: TRBD1; cdr3_nt: TGTGCCAGCCGGACAGGGAACTATGGCTACACCTTC; cdr3_aa: CASRTGNYGYTF
clone_size: .; j_call: TRBJ1-1; v_call: TRBV10-3; d_call: .; cdr3_nt: TGTGCCATCAGTGAATTGGCAGGGGATATGAACACTGAAGCTTTCTTT; cdr3_aa: CAISELAGDMNTEAFF
clone_size: .; j_call: TRBJ2-3; v_call: TRBV5-1; d_call: .; cdr3_nt: TGCGCCAGCAGCCTCGGGACAAGGCCCCCTGGGAATACGCAGTATTTT; cdr3_aa: CASSLGTRPPGNTQYF
clone_size: .; j_call: TRBJ1-5; v_call: TRBV30; d_call: TRBD1; cdr3_nt: TGTGCCTGGAGGGGCGGAAACGGCAGGGGGCTCAACAATCAGCCCCAGCATTTT; cdr3_aa: CAWRGGNGRGLNNQPQHF